Following are 3 T cell receptor beta chains from one sample sequenced in a study of T-cell reconstitution after alpha-beta-depleted transplantation in children. Preparation of the TCRbeta library involved a method that used unique molecular identifiers. TCRdb itself ran the PCR reads through MiXCR, one entry per CDR3 protein. Here the sample spans around 530,000 distinct CDR3 sequences, roughly 33% being singletons. This sample comprised PBMCs from the stem cell graft donor, obtained from the stem cell graft. The origin of the receptors is a human donor who donated a stem cell graft to a child with aplastic anemia.

CDR3 region: CASSPRQGAFTGELFF. The CDR3 region has the DNA TGTGCCAGCTCACCACGTCAGGGGGCATTCACCGGGGAGCTGTTTTTT. The V gene is TRBV18, the J gene TRBJ2-2; 8 nucleotides match TRBD1. CDR3 size: 16 residues. From germline, CDR1 is KGHSH and CDR2 LQKENI. The V and J ends lost 1 base and 4 bases, in that order; junction bases with no gene match: 5. The full variable domain, rest sourced from reference TRBV18 and TRBJ2-2, is NAGVMQNPRHLVRRRGQEARLRCSPMKGHSHVYWYRQLPEEGLKFMVYLQKENIIDESGMPKERFSAEFPKEGPSILRIQQVVRGDSAAYFCASSPRQGAFTGELFFGEGSRLTVL.

This clonotype has only a few counts. V and J are TRBV2 and TRBJ2-5, with TRBD2 identical over 13 bases. V was pared by 4 bases and J by 4 bases, with 9 bases of the junction left unmatched. Germline CDR1 SNHLY, CDR2 FYNNEI. The CDR3 consists of 17 residues. The CDR3 here is CASSAPDGTSGIETQYF. CDR3 coding DNA: TGTGCCAGCAGTGCCCCGGATGGGACTAGCGGGATAGAGACCCAGTACTTC.

The V gene is TRBV5-1, the J gene TRBJ2-1, with D perhaps matching TRBD2 (6 bases). CDR3 size: 13 residues. The germline V gene has CDR1 SGHRS and CDR2 YFSETQ. The V end lost 5 bases, the J end lost 9 bases, and 15 bases lay between the germline ends. The DNA of the CDR3 is TGCGCCAGCAGTTTTCGGGAGTCTATTGAGCAGTTCTTC. Translation gives CASSFRESIEQFF.